These T cell receptor beta chains were read from a single sample in a study of blood T cell repertoires in COVID-19. Assay: immunoSEQ multiplex PCR; the TCRdb copy retains only in-frame clones and omits some. The table records roughly 350,000 clones, approximately 87% of them present only once. The source material was peripheral blood. These receptors originate from a woman aged 25-40 years with COVID-19, enrolled during active disease. CDR3s include the opening cysteine and the closing phenylalanine or tryptophan. Fields, in order: J gene, clone size, D gene, V gene, CDR3 DNA, CDR3 protein. D genes are given only for firm matches. Not all rows give a size; the values are once, few, many and, for expanded clones, a class.

j_call: TRBJ1-6; clone_size: .; d_call: TRBD1; v_call: TRBV5-1; cdr3_nt: TGCGCCAGCAGCCTAGGACAGGGATTTTCACCCCTCCACTTT; cdr3_aa: CASSLGQGFSPLHF
j_call: TRBJ2-7; clone_size: .; d_call: .; v_call: TRBV5-3; cdr3_nt: TGTGCCAGAAGCTTCCCCCGGGACATTTCCTCCTACGAGCAGTACTTC; cdr3_aa: CARSFPRDISSYEQYF
j_call: TRBJ2-3; clone_size: .; d_call: TRBD2; v_call: TRBV4-3; cdr3_nt: TGCGCCAGCAGCCAAGAAAAGGCGGGAGGGCCCGCAGATACGCAGTATTTT; cdr3_aa: CASSQEKAGGPADTQYF
j_call: TRBJ2-2; clone_size: .; d_call: .; v_call: TRBV5-1; cdr3_nt: TGCGCCAGCAGTGTTGATACAGGGAGCACCGGGGAGCTGTTTTTT; cdr3_aa: CASSVDTGSTGELFF
j_call: TRBJ1-3; clone_size: few; d_call: TRBD1; v_call: TRBV2; cdr3_nt: TGTGCCAGCAGTGACGACAGGGATTATGGCACCATATATTTT; cdr3_aa: CASSDDRDYGTIYF
j_call: TRBJ1-2; clone_size: few; d_call: .; v_call: TRBV12-3/TRBV12-4; cdr3_nt: TGTGCCAGCTCTGGGACAAGTACTGGCTACACCTTC; cdr3_aa: CASSGTSTGYTF
j_call: TRBJ2-7; clone_size: .; d_call: TRBD2; v_call: TRBV28; cdr3_nt: TGTGCCAGCATTCTAGCGGGACGCTCCTACGAGCAGTACTTC; cdr3_aa: CASILAGRSYEQYF
j_call: TRBJ2-7; clone_size: .; d_call: .; v_call: TRBV6-2/TRBV6-3; cdr3_nt: TGTGCCAGCAGTTACTATGCCAGTTCCGAGCAGTACTTC; cdr3_aa: CASSYYASSEQYF
j_call: TRBJ2-2; clone_size: .; d_call: .; v_call: TRBV28; cdr3_nt: TGTGCCAGCAGTTTTCAGGGCGGGGAGCTGTTTTTT; cdr3_aa: CASSFQGGELFF
j_call: TRBJ1-3; clone_size: .; d_call: .; v_call: TRBV27; cdr3_nt: TGTGCCAGCAGTTTTGCCGGCTCTGGAAACACCATATATTTT; cdr3_aa: CASSFAGSGNTIYF
j_call: TRBJ2-2; clone_size: .; d_call: TRBD2; v_call: TRBV11-1; cdr3_nt: TGTGCCAGCAGCTCCAAGACTAGCGGGATTGGGGAGCTGTTTTTT; cdr3_aa: CASSSKTSGIGELFF
j_call: TRBJ2-1; clone_size: .; d_call: .; v_call: TRBV27; cdr3_nt: TGTGCCAGCAGTTTACAACAGCGGAATGAGCAGTTCTTC; cdr3_aa: CASSLQQRNEQFF
j_call: TRBJ2-3; clone_size: many; d_call: TRBD1; v_call: TRBV19; cdr3_nt: TGTGCCAGTAAGAAAACGGGGCAGGGGGCGTCCGGTGGCACAGATACGCAGTATTTT; cdr3_aa: CASKKTGQGASGGTDTQYF
j_call: TRBJ1-1; clone_size: .; d_call: .; v_call: TRBV5-1; cdr3_nt: TGCGCCAGCAGCTTGAACGGGCAGGGGAATACTGAAGCTTTCTTT; cdr3_aa: CASSLNGQGNTEAFF
j_call: TRBJ2-1; clone_size: .; d_call: TRBD2; v_call: TRBV5-4; cdr3_nt: TGTGCCAGCAGCTTCGGGGGGAATGAGCAGTTCTTC; cdr3_aa: CASSFGGNEQFF
j_call: TRBJ2-1; clone_size: .; d_call: .; v_call: TRBV4-3; cdr3_nt: TGCGCCAGCAGCCAAGATCTAACTAGCTGGAATGAGCAGTTCTTC; cdr3_aa: CASSQDLTSWNEQFF
j_call: TRBJ1-5; clone_size: .; d_call: .; v_call: TRBV30; cdr3_nt: TGTGCCTGGAGTTGGACGGGGGGCAATCAGCCCCAGCATTTT; cdr3_aa: CAWSWTGGNQPQHF
j_call: TRBJ1-1; clone_size: few; d_call: .; v_call: TRBV6-5; cdr3_nt: TGTGCCAGCAGTTACAGGACATCGAGAACTGAAGCTTTCTTT; cdr3_aa: CASSYRTSRTEAFF
j_call: TRBJ2-7; clone_size: .; d_call: TRBD1; v_call: TRBV5-6; cdr3_nt: TGTGCCAGCAGCTCGACAGGGGACTTCTACGAGCAGTACTTC; cdr3_aa: CASSSTGDFYEQYF
j_call: TRBJ1-6; clone_size: .; d_call: TRBD1; v_call: TRBV5-1; cdr3_nt: TGCGCCAGCAGCTTTGGGACAGGGGGAAATAATTCACCCCTCCACTTT; cdr3_aa: CASSFGTGGNNSPLHF
j_call: TRBJ2-7; clone_size: .; d_call: .; v_call: TRBV5-4; cdr3_nt: TGTGCCAGCAGCTTTCCCGGGGTCCAGCAGTACTTC; cdr3_aa: CASSFPGVQQYF
j_call: TRBJ2-3; clone_size: .; d_call: .; v_call: TRBV7-2; cdr3_nt: TGTGCCAGCAGCTTAGGAAGGACAGTCCATGGGCCAGATACGCAGTATTTT; cdr3_aa: CASSLGRTVHGPDTQYF
j_call: TRBJ1-4; clone_size: .; d_call: .; v_call: TRBV19; cdr3_nt: TGTGCCACCCGCCGGGATGAAAAACTGTTTTTT; cdr3_aa: CATRRDEKLFF
j_call: TRBJ2-5; clone_size: .; d_call: .; v_call: TRBV4-2; cdr3_nt: TGTGCCAGCAGCCAAGACCTACTGGGGGGGGCGCGGTTGGAGACCCAGTACTTC; cdr3_aa: CASSQDLLGGARLETQYF
j_call: TRBJ2-7; clone_size: .; d_call: .; v_call: TRBV30; cdr3_nt: TGTGCCTGGAGTCCCTCGGTGGACGAGCAGTACTTC; cdr3_aa: CAWSPSVDEQYF
j_call: TRBJ2-7; clone_size: .; d_call: .; v_call: TRBV2; cdr3_nt: TGTGCCAGCCTGCTCTGGGGGCCTAGTGACGAGCAGTACTTC; cdr3_aa: CASLLWGPSDEQYF
j_call: TRBJ2-1; clone_size: once; d_call: TRBD2; v_call: TRBV7-9; cdr3_nt: TGTGCCAGCAGCCCATGGACTAGCGGAAACTACAATGAGCAGTTCTTC; cdr3_aa: CASSPWTSGNYNEQFF
j_call: TRBJ2-6; clone_size: .; d_call: .; v_call: TRBV30; cdr3_nt: TGTGCCTGGAGTGTACGTCGATCAGTATCTGGGGCCAACGTCCTGACTTTC; cdr3_aa: CAWSVRRSVSGANVLTF
j_call: TRBJ2-7; clone_size: once; d_call: TRBD2; v_call: TRBV28; cdr3_nt: TGTGCCAGCAGTACACTAGCGGGAGTTGACGAGCAGTACTTC; cdr3_aa: CASSTLAGVDEQYF
j_call: TRBJ2-3; clone_size: .; d_call: TRBD2; v_call: TRBV7-2; cdr3_nt: TGTGCCAGCAGCTCAATTAGCGGGCCGCCGAGTAGCACAGATACGCAGTATTTT; cdr3_aa: CASSSISGPPSSTDTQYF
j_call: TRBJ1-4; clone_size: once; d_call: TRBD1; v_call: TRBV7-3; cdr3_nt: TGTGCCAGCAGCGTGACAGGGGAGAGTGAAAAACTGTTTTTT; cdr3_aa: CASSVTGESEKLFF
j_call: TRBJ1-6; clone_size: .; d_call: .; v_call: TRBV27; cdr3_nt: TGTGCCAGCAGTTTAGGGCCCAGTAATAATTCACCCCTCCACTTT; cdr3_aa: CASSLGPSNNSPLHF
j_call: TRBJ1-6; clone_size: .; d_call: .; v_call: TRBV15; cdr3_nt: TGTGCCACCAGCAGACGCCGGGACACAGACAATTCACCCCTCCACTTT; cdr3_aa: CATSRRRDTDNSPLHF
j_call: TRBJ2-1; clone_size: .; d_call: .; v_call: TRBV5-1; cdr3_nt: TGCGCCAGCAGCGGACTATTGAATGAGCAGTTCTTC; cdr3_aa: CASSGLLNEQFF
j_call: TRBJ2-1; clone_size: .; d_call: .; v_call: TRBV3-1/TRBV3-2; cdr3_nt: TGTGCCAGCAGCCAAGCGGTCGGGTCCGGTGAGCAGTTCTTC; cdr3_aa: CASSQAVGSGEQFF
j_call: TRBJ2-7; clone_size: many; d_call: TRBD2; v_call: TRBV30; cdr3_nt: TGTGCCTGGAGTGCACTAGCGGGAGTCTACGAGCAGTACTTC; cdr3_aa: CAWSALAGVYEQYF
j_call: TRBJ2-2; clone_size: .; d_call: .; v_call: TRBV4-3; cdr3_nt: TGCGCCAGCAGCCAAGACGACAGCGCCGGGGAGCTGTTTTTT; cdr3_aa: CASSQDDSAGELFF
j_call: TRBJ1-2; clone_size: .; d_call: TRBD1; v_call: TRBV19; cdr3_nt: TGTGCCAGTAGTATTCGAACAGGGGGAGGCTACACCTTC; cdr3_aa: CASSIRTGGGYTF
j_call: TRBJ1-1; clone_size: .; d_call: TRBD1; v_call: TRBV3-1/TRBV3-2; cdr3_nt: TGTGCCAGCAGCAGTAACAGGGGGAACACTGAAGCTTTCTTT; cdr3_aa: CASSSNRGNTEAFF
j_call: TRBJ1-2; clone_size: .; d_call: .; v_call: TRBV5-4; cdr3_nt: TGTGCCAGCAGCCTGGCAGGGAATCGCTATGGCTACACCTTC; cdr3_aa: CASSLAGNRYGYTF
j_call: TRBJ1-2; clone_size: .; d_call: .; v_call: TRBV4-3; cdr3_nt: TGCGCCAGCAGCCAAGGTCAAGGGGGTGGCTATGGCTACACCTTC; cdr3_aa: CASSQGQGGGYGYTF
j_call: TRBJ2-2; clone_size: .; d_call: TRBD1; v_call: TRBV7-3; cdr3_nt: TGTGCCAGCAGCTTGGACAGGGGTTTTGGGGAGCTGTTTTTT; cdr3_aa: CASSLDRGFGELFF
j_call: TRBJ2-7; clone_size: few; d_call: .; v_call: TRBV30; cdr3_nt: TGTGCCTGGAGTAGTAGAGGGGGTCAGTACTTC; cdr3_aa: CAWSSRGGQYF
j_call: TRBJ2-1; clone_size: .; d_call: .; v_call: TRBV5-1; cdr3_nt: TGCGCCAGCAGCTTGGCACAGGGAAACTACAATGAGCAGTTCTTC; cdr3_aa: CASSLAQGNYNEQFF
j_call: TRBJ1-6; clone_size: .; d_call: TRBD1; v_call: TRBV5-4; cdr3_nt: TGTGCCAGCAGCTTGGGAACGGGACAGGGGGTAGGTTCACCCCTCCACTTT; cdr3_aa: CASSLGTGQGVGSPLHF
j_call: TRBJ2-7; clone_size: .; d_call: .; v_call: TRBV2; cdr3_nt: TGTGCCAGCAGTCCCGACAGAAGGTTGGGGATCGAGCAGTACTTC; cdr3_aa: CASSPDRRLGIEQYF
j_call: TRBJ1-2; clone_size: .; d_call: TRBD1; v_call: TRBV11-2; cdr3_nt: TGTGCCAGCAGCCCCGACAGGGCTAACTATGGCTACACCTTC; cdr3_aa: CASSPDRANYGYTF
j_call: TRBJ1-5; clone_size: .; d_call: TRBD1; v_call: TRBV19; cdr3_nt: TGTGCCAGTAGTATGAGGGGGGGACAGGGGTATCAGCCCCAGCATTTT; cdr3_aa: CASSMRGGQGYQPQHF
j_call: TRBJ2-7; clone_size: .; d_call: TRBD1; v_call: TRBV10-3; cdr3_nt: TGTGCCATCAGTGAATCCTTGGGACAGGCCTACGAGCAGTACTTC; cdr3_aa: CAISESLGQAYEQYF
j_call: TRBJ2-2; clone_size: .; d_call: .; v_call: TRBV6-5; cdr3_nt: TGTGCCAGCAGTTATCTGACTAGTCATGACACCGGGGAGCTGTTTTTT; cdr3_aa: CASSYLTSHDTGELFF
j_call: TRBJ1-2; clone_size: once; d_call: TRBD1; v_call: TRBV25-1; cdr3_nt: TGTGCCAGCAGTGACCCGGGACAGCGCACAGGATATGGCTACACCTTC; cdr3_aa: CASSDPGQRTGYGYTF
j_call: TRBJ2-2; clone_size: .; d_call: TRBD2; v_call: TRBV4-2; cdr3_nt: TGTGCCAGCAGCCAAACAGCGGGAGAGGCCGGGGAGCTGTTTTTT; cdr3_aa: CASSQTAGEAGELFF